What follows is one TCR beta chain and its context. With iRepertoire HTBI primers and Arm-PCR of CDR3 regions, TCR beta libraries were built. TCRdb reprocessed the multiplex PCR reads with MiXCR, giving one entry per CDR3 protein. In the table there are roughly 610,000 distinct CDR3 sequences, approximately 16% of which are singletons. The data derive from a study of regulatory T cells in long-lasting Graves disease. V lost 6 bases to trimming and J lost 3 bases; unmatched junction nucleotides: 8. Germline V CDR1 and CDR2: MNHNS, SASEGT. The CDR3 totals 15 residues. Time point meaning: newly diagnosed GD, antithyroid drugs for less than 3 months. PBMC-extracted RNA yielded the TCR library. These records were also assigned to another study, of T cells in Graves' hyperthyroidism and ophthalmopathy.

Sequencing used peripheral blood mononuclear cells (PBMCs), obtained at new diagnosis, from a patient treated with antithyroid drugs. The receptor's source is a young man with Graves disease. The rearrangement uses TRBV6-1 and TRBJ1-5; 7 nucleotides match TRBD1. In DNA form, the CDR3 reads TGTGCCAGCAGCGAACGTACAGGGGACAATCAGCCCCAGCATTTT. It specifies CASSERTGDNQPQHF.